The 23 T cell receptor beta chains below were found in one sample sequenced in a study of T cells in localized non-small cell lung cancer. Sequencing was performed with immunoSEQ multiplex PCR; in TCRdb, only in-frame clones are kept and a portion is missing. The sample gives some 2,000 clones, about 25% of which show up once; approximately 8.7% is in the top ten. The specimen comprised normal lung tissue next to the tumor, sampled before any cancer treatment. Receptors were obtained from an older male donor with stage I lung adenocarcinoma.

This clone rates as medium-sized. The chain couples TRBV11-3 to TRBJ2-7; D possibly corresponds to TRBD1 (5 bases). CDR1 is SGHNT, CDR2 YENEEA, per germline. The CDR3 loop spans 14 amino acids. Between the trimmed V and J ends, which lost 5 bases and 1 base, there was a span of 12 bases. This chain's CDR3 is CASSRGQGSYEQYF. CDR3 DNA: TGTGCCAGCAGCAGGGGCCAAGGGTCCTACGAGCAGTACTTC.

The CDR3 DNA sequence: TGTGCCAGCAGTGAAAGGTCAGGGCTCATATTCTCTGGAAACACCATATATTTT. This encodes CASSERSGLIFSGNTIYF. The rearrangement links TRBV9 to TRBJ1-3, with D perhaps matching TRBD1 (5 bases). The CDR3 is made up of 18 amino acids. Germline lookup yields CDR1 SGDLS and CDR2 YYNGEE. V was cut by 5 bases and J by 0 bases, with 21 bases left in between.

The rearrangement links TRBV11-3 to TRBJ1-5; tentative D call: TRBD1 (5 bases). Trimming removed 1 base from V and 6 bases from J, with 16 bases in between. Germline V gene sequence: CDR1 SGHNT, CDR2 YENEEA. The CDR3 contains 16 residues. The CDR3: CASSLVGQGLSQPQHF. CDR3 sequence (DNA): TGTGCCAGCAGCTTAGTTGGGCAGGGTTTATCTCAGCCCCAGCATTTT.

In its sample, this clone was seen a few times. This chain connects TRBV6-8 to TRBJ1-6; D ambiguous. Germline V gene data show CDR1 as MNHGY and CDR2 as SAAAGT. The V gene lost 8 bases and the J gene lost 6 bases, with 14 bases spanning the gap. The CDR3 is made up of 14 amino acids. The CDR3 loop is CASEYTFSNSPLHF. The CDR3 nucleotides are TGTGCCAGCGAGTATACTTTCAGTAATTCACCCCTCCACTTT.

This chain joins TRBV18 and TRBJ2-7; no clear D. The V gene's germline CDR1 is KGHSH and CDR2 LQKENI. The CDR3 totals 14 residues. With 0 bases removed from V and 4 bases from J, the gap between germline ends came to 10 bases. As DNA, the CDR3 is TGTGCCAGCTCACCACCTTCCGGCCGGTACGAGCAGTACTTC. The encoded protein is CASSPPSGRYEQYF.

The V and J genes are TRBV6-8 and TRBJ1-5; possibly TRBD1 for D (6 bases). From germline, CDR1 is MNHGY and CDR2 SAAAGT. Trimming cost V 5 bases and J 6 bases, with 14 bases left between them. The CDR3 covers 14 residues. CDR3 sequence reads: CASSLGGFSQPQHF. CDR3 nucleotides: TGTGCCAGCAGTCTGGGGGGCTTTAGTCAGCCCCAGCATTTT.

CDR3 sequence reads: CASSLVTGTTEAFF. The CDR3 bases are TGCGCCAGCAGCTTGGTTACTGGGACTACCGAAGCTTTCTTT. The chain combines TRBV5-1 with TRBJ1-1; D perhaps matches TRBD1 (5 bases). V lost 0 bases to trimming and J lost 8 bases, with 14 bases between them. The CDR3 covers 14 residues. Germline V CDR1 and CDR2: SGHRS, YFSETQ.

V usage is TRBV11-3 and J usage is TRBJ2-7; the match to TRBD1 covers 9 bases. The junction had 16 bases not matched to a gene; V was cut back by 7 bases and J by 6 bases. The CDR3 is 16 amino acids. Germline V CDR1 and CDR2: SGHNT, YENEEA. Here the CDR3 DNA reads TGTGCCAGCATTCTGACCCCGCGGACAGGGGCAACCGAGCAGTACTTC. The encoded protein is CASILTPRTGATEQYF.

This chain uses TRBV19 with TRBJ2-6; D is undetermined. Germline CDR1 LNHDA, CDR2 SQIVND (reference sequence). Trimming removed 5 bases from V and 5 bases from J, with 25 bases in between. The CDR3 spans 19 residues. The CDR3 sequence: CASSERRTKSQSRANVLTF. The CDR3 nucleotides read TGTGCCAGTAGTGAGCGTAGGACCAAATCACAAAGTCGGGCCAACGTCCTGACTTTC.

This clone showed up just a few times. The CDR3 reads CASSPADRSIDYGYTF. CDR3 coding DNA: TGTGCCAGCAGCCCTGCGGACAGGTCTATTGACTATGGCTACACCTTC. V gene TRBV11-3 combines with J gene TRBJ1-2; 7 bases align to TRBD1. CDR3 length equals 16 residues. Germline V gives CDR1 SGHNT, CDR2 YENEEA. Germline trimming cut 5 bases from V and 3 bases from J; bases unmatched to any gene: 12.

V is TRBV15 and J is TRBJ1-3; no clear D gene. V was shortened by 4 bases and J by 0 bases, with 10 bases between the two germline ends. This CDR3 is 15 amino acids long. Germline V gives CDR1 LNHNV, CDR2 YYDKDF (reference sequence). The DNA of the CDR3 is TGTGCCACCAGCAAGGGAAGATCCTCTGGAAACACCATATATTTT. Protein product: CATSKGRSSGNTIYF. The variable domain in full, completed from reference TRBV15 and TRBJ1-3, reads DAMVIQNPRYQVTQFGKPVTLSCSQTLNHNVMYWYQQKSSQAPKLLFHYYDKDFNNEADTPDNFQSRRPNTSFCFLDIRSPGLGDTAMYLCATSKGRSSGNTIYFGEGSWLTVV.

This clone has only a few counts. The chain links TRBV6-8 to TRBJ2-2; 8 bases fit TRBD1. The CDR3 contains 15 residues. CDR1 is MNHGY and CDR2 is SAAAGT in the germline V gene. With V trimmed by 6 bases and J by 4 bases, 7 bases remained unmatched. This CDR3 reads CASSLRGPGTGELFF. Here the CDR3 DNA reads TGTGCCAGCAGCCTCAGGGGGCCGGGCACCGGGGAGCTGTTTTTT.

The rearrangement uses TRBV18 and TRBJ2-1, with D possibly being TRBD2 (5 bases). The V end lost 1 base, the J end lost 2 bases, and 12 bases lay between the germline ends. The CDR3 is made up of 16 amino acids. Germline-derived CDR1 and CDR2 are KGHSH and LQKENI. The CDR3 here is CASSPRPGKAYNEQFF. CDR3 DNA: TGTGCCAGCTCACCACGTCCGGGAAAAGCCTACAATGAGCAGTTCTTC.

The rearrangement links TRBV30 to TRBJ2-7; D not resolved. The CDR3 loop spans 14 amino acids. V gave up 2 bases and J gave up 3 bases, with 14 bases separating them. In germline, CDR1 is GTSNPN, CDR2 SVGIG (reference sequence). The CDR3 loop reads CAWSSSRRYYEQYF. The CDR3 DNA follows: TGTGCCTGGAGTTCTTCCAGGCGATACTACGAGCAGTACTTC.

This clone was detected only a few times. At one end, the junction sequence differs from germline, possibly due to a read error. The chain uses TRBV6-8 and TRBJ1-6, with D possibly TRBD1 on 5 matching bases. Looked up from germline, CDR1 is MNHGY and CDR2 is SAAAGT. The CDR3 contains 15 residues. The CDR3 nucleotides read TGTGCCATCAGTCCCGTGGAGGGGTGGAATTCACCCCTCCACTTT. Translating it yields CAISPVEGWNSPLHF.

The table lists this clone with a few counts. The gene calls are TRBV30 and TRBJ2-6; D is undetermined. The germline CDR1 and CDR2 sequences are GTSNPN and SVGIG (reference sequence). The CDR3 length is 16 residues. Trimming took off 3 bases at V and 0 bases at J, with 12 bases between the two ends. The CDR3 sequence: CAWRKRFGSGANVLTF. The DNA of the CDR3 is TGTGCCTGGAGAAAGAGATTCGGCTCTGGGGCCAACGTCCTGACTTTC. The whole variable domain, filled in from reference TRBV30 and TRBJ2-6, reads SQTIHQWPATLVQPVGSPLSLECTVEGTSNPNLYWYRQAAGRGLQLLFYSVGIGQISSEVPQNLSASRPQDRQFILSSKKLLLSDSGFYLCAWRKRFGSGANVLTFGAGSRLTVL.

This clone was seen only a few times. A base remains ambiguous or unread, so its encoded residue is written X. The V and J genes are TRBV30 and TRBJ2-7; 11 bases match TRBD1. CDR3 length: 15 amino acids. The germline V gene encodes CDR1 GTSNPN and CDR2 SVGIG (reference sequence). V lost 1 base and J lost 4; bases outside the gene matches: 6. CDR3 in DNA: TGTGCCTGGAGTGMGGGGACAGGGGGGGGTTACGAGCAGTACTTC. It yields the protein CAWSXGTGGGYEQYF.

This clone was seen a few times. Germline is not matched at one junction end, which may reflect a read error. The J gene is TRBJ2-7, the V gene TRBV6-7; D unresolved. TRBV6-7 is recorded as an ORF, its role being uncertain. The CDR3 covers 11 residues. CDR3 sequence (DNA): TGTGCCAGCAGTCACTCCTACGAGCAGTACTTC. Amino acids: CASSHSYEQYF.

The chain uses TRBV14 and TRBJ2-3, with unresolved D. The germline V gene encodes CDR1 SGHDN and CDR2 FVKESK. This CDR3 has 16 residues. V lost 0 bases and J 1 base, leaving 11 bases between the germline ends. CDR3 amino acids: CASSQERMVGTDTQYF. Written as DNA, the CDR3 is TGTGCCAGCAGCCAAGAAAGAATGGTGGGCACAGATACGCAGTATTTT.

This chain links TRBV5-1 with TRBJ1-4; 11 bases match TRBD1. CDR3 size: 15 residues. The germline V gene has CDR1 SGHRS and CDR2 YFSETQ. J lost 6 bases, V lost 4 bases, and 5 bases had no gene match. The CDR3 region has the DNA TGCGCCAGCAGCCGGACAGGGGGCGACGATGAAAAACTGTTTTTT. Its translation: CASSRTGGDDEKLFF.

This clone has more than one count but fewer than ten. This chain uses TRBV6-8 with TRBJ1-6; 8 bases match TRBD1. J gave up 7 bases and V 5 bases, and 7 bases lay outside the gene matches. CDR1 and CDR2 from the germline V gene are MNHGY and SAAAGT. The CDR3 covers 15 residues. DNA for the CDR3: TGTGCCAGCAGTGTCCAGGACAGGGAAAATTCACCCCTCCACTTT. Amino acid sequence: CASSVQDRENSPLHF.

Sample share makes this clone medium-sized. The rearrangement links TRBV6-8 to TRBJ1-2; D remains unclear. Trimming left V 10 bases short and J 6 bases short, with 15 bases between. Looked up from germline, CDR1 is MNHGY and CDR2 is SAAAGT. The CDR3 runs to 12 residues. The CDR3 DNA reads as TGTGCCATCAGCTACGATTCGGATGGCTACACCTTC. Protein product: CAISYDSDGYTF.

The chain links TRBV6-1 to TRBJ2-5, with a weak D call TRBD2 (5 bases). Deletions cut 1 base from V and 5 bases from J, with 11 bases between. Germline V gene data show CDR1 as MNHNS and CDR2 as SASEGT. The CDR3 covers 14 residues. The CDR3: CASSEETGWETQYF. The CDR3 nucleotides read TGTGCCAGCAGTGAAGAGACGGGGTGGGAGACCCAGTACTTC.